This T cell receptor (beta chain) was identified during a study of response to subunit inactivated influenza vaccine. The V end lost 4 bases, the J end lost 4 bases, and 14 bases lay between the germline ends. CDR1 DFQATT and CDR2 SNEGSKA come from the germline V gene (reference sequence). The CDR3 spans 13 residues. TCRdb passed the RT-PCR reads through MiXCR, listing each CDR3 protein once. The sample holds a few hundred thousand distinct CDR3 sequences, approximately 10% seen once. Study observations and caveats: The authors suggested that every seasonal influenza vaccination recruits few new T cells.

In this sample, this clonotype turned up a few times. Its antigen is currently unknown. This sequence was found in a man aged 45-65 years who received an inactivated influenza vaccine. The chain combines TRBV20-1 with TRBJ2-7; possibly TRBD1 for D (6 bases). Here the sequenced sample was PBMCs from blood, taken roughly 47 days after vaccination. The CDR3 region has the DNA TGCAGTGCTAACAGGGAAATCAATTACGAGCAGTACTTC. Translating it yields CSANREINYEQYF.